The 20 T cell receptor beta chains in this list originate from one sample, sequenced in a study of early T cells in non-severe SARS-CoV-2 infection. TCRdb itself ran the 5' RACE reads through MiXCR, one entry per CDR3 protein. The sample includes 60,000 to 75,000 distinct CDR3 sequences, more than 8.5% of them seen just once. The sample here was whole blood, taken at baseline. The source of these receptors is an adult who was a healthcare worker with PCR-confirmed SARS-CoV-2 infection or an uninfected control (not recorded which).

The chain joins TRBV29-1 to TRBJ2-5, with a possible D match to TRBD2 (7 bases). Germline V gene lookup returns CDR1 SQVTM and CDR2 ANQGSEA. Trimming left V 6 bases short and J 4 bases short, with 15 bases between. The CDR3 runs 13 residues. CDR3 in amino acids: CSVGGGSRETQYF. Here the CDR3 DNA reads TGCAGCGTGGGAGGGGGATCAAGAGAGACCCAGTACTTC. Variable domain in full (rest from reference TRBV29-1 and TRBJ2-5): SAVISQKPSRDICQRGTSLTIQCQVDSQVTMMFWYRQQPGQSLTLIATANQGSEATYESGFVIDKFPISRPNLTFSTLTVSNMSPEDSSIYLCSVGGGSRETQYFGPGTRLLVL.

This clonotype was seen many times. This chain links TRBV11-2 with TRBJ2-3; 7 bases fit TRBD1. From germline, CDR1 is SGHAT and CDR2 FQNNGV. V lost 5 bases to trimming and J lost 5 bases; unmatched junction nucleotides: 13. This CDR3 contains 16 residues. The CDR3 DNA sequence: TGTGCCAGCAGCCCCCGGCTAGGGGGCAACGGAGATACGCAGTATTTT. Its protein is CASSPRLGGNGDTQYF.

This chain connects TRBV7-9 to TRBJ2-7, with 11 bases matching TRBD2. Germline V gene data show CDR1 as SEHNR and CDR2 as FQNEAQ (reference sequence). Trimming at V came to 6 bases and at J to 3 bases, leaving 7 bases not matched to a gene. The CDR3 totals 15 residues. CDR3 coding DNA: TGTGCCAGCAGAGATACTAGCGGGGGTATCTACGAGCAGTACTTC. It is translated as CASRDTSGGIYEQYF.

There are many counts of this clonotype. The chain has TRBV29-1 and TRBJ1-4, with 8 positions matching TRBD1. V lost 4 bases to trimming and J lost 10 bases; unmatched junction nucleotides: 8. Per germline, CDR1 SQVTM and CDR2 ANQGSEA. The CDR3 runs to 13 residues. The CDR3 DNA follows: TGCAGCGTTGGTGAGACAGGGGAAACAAAACTGTTTTTT. As protein: CSVGETGETKLFF.

The chain is built from TRBV28 and TRBJ1-2, with D possibly being TRBD1 (6 bases). Germline V gives CDR1 MDHEN, CDR2 SYDVKM. V was shortened by 3 bases and J by 5 bases, with 7 bases between the two germline ends. This CDR3 region has 12 residues. The CDR3 nucleotides read TGTGCCAGCAGTTTGGACAGATATGGCTACACCTTC. Its protein is CASSLDRYGYTF.

This clonotype was counted at least ten times. This chain connects TRBV15 to TRBJ2-3; D remains unclear. There are 15 residues in the CDR3. Trimming shortened V by 0 bases and J by 0 bases, and 7 bases separated the two germline ends. Per the germline V gene, CDR1 is LNHNV and CDR2 is YYDKDF (reference sequence). In DNA, the CDR3 is TGTGCCACCAGCAGAGATGGCGGAAGCACAGATACGCAGTATTTT. It encodes CATSRDGGSTDTQYF.

The CDR3 is CASSQAGATNQPQHF. The DNA for the CDR3 is TGTGCCAGCAGTCAGGCAGGGGCTACGAATCAGCCCCAGCATTTT. The chain is built from TRBV7-9 and TRBJ1-5, with D tentatively TRBD1 (6 bases). V dropped 6 bases and J dropped 4 bases, with 16 bases sitting between them. Germline-derived CDR1 and CDR2 are SEHNR and FQNEAQ (reference sequence). The CDR3 runs to 15 residues.

The chain uses TRBV28 and TRBJ2-3; 8 bases map to TRBD2. CDR3 size: 15 residues. Germline V gene lookup returns CDR1 MDHEN and CDR2 SYDVKM. The J segment lost 3 bases and the V segment lost 9 bases, leaving 11 bases of the junction unmatched. CDR3 coding DNA: TGTGCCAGTTTGGGGGACGGCGGGAGGACAGATACGCAGTATTTT. Protein: CASLGDGGRTDTQYF.

A few counts support this clonotype. The chain joins TRBV7-2 to TRBJ1-1; perhaps TRBD1 as D (6 bases). The CDR3 has 14 amino acids. Between the trimmed V and J ends, which lost 5 bases and 1 base, there was a span of 11 bases. The germline gives CDR1 SGHTA, CDR2 FQGNSA. DNA of the CDR3: TGTGCCAGCAGCGAACGCAGGGGGAACACTGAAGCTTTCTTT. Its protein product is CASSERRGNTEAFF.

This clonotype has a count of ten or more. V gene TRBV4-1 combines with J gene TRBJ1-5, with unresolved D. V was clipped by 3 bases and J by 2 bases, with 2 bases between them. This CDR3 is 12 amino acids long. Germline assignment: CDR1 MGHRA and CDR2 YSYEKL. CDR3 DNA sequence: TGCGCCAGCAGCCACGGCAATCAGCCCCAGCATTTT. Translation gives CASSHGNQPQHF.

The sample holds many counts of this clonotype. The chain couples TRBV11-2 to TRBJ2-3; 7 nucleotides line up with TRBD2. The CDR3 sequence is 16 residues long. The ends lost 5 bases at V and 1 base at J; junction bases unmatched: 9. Germline V lookup: CDR1 SGHAT, CDR2 FQNNGV. The CDR3 DNA sequence: TGTGCCAGCAGCCAACGGGGAGGGCTAGGCACAGATACGCAGTATTTT. This sequence encodes CASSQRGGLGTDTQYF. Together with reference TRBV11-2 and TRBJ2-3, the CDR3 gives the full variable domain: EAGVAQSPRYKIIEKRQSVAFWCNPISGHATLYWYQQILGQGPKLLIQFQNNGVVDDSQLPKDRFSAERLKGVDSTLKIQPAKLEDSAVYLCASSQRGGLGTDTQYFGPGTRLTVL.

In this sample, this clonotype turned up a few times. The J gene is TRBJ1-5, the V gene TRBV7-9, with D possibly being TRBD1 (6 bases). Per germline, CDR1 SEHNR and CDR2 FQNEAQ (reference sequence). The CDR3 is 14 amino acids. V lost 5 bases to trimming and J lost 7 bases, with 15 bases between them. This CDR3 is CASSRTEERQPQHF. Here the CDR3 DNA reads TGTGCCAGCAGCCGGACAGAGGAAAGGCAGCCCCAGCATTTT.

The table lists this clonotype with many counts. The chain employs TRBV12-3 or TRBV12-4 and TRBJ1-6, with a weak D call TRBD1 (5 bases). The V end lost 8 bases, the J end lost 8 bases, and 16 bases lay between the germline ends. The CDR3 is 14 residues long. Here the CDR3 DNA reads TGTGCCAGCGACACAGGAGTGAGGCATTCACCCCTCCACTTT. It specifies CASDTGVRHSPLHF.

There are a few counts of this clonotype. The gene calls are TRBV3-1 and TRBJ2-7; D is perhaps TRBD1 or TRBD2 (5 bases each). The CDR3 extends over 14 amino acids. CDR1 is LGHDT and CDR2 is YNNKEL in the germline V gene (reference sequence). With 4 bases removed from V and 3 bases from J, the gap between germline ends came to 13 bases. The CDR3 loop reads CASSPSRGRYEQYF. CDR3 coding DNA: TGTGCCAGCAGCCCTTCCCGGGGACGCTACGAGCAGTACTTC.

The V and J genes are TRBV20-1 and TRBJ2-3; the D is unclear. Germline CDR1 is DFQATT and CDR2 is SNEGSKA (reference sequence). This CDR3 spans 13 amino acids. V lost 5 bases, J lost 4 bases, and 13 bases lay in between. The CDR3 region is CSASVPNPDTQYF. CDR3 DNA sequence: TGCAGTGCTTCCGTCCCAAACCCAGATACGCAGTATTTT.

This clonotype was counted only a few times. CDR3 sequence reads: CASSSGPGLAEIRTYEQYF. The CDR3 coding sequence is TGTGCCAGCAGCTCCGGGCCGGGACTAGCGGAAATAAGGACCTACGAGCAGTACTTC. The chain joins TRBV9 to TRBJ2-7; TRBD2 agrees at 11 bases. Germline V gene data show CDR1 as SGDLS and CDR2 as YYNGEE. The CDR3 has 19 amino acids. The trim removed 4 bases at V and 2 bases at J, leaving 17 bases unmatched.

A few counts support this clonotype. The V and J genes are TRBV28 and TRBJ1-5, with D maybe TRBD1 (6 bases). The CDR3 has 15 residues. The V and J ends lost 6 bases and 4 bases respectively, with 16 bases between them. The germline V gene encodes CDR1 MDHEN and CDR2 SYDVKM. The CDR3 DNA is TGTGCCAGCAGGGCTGACAGGTACTCAAATCAGCCCCAGCATTTT. Protein: CASRADRYSNQPQHF.

There are many counts of this clonotype. The V gene is TRBV12-3 or TRBV12-4, the J gene TRBJ1-5, with D possibly matching TRBD1 (6 bases). Trimming stripped 6 bases from V and 4 bases from J, with 13 bases between. The CDR3 length is 14 residues. The chain's CDR3 is CASSLGQKNQPQHF. In DNA form, the CDR3 reads TGTGCCAGCAGCCTTGGACAGAAAAATCAGCCCCAGCATTTT.

J is TRBJ2-3 and V is TRBV28; D is possibly TRBD2 (6 bases). The V and J ends lost 5 bases and 5 bases respectively, with 11 bases between them. Germline V gives CDR1 MDHEN, CDR2 SYDVKM. The CDR3 loop spans 13 amino acids. Here the CDR3 reads CASSPGSRDTQYF. The CDR3 coding sequence is TGTGCCAGCAGTCCCGGGAGCCGAGATACGCAGTATTTT.

This chain links TRBV15 with TRBJ2-1, with TRBD1 matching 8 bases. This CDR3 is built from 12 residues. Germline lookup yields CDR1 LNHNV and CDR2 YYDKDF (reference sequence). Unmatched junction bases numbered 4, after V lost 8 bases and J lost 7 bases. The CDR3 coding sequence is TGTGCCACCGACAGGGGTGAAAATGAGCAGTTCTTC. It is translated as CATDRGENEQFF. Full variable domain (rest looked up from reference TRBV15 and TRBJ2-1): DAMVIQNPRYQVTQFGKPVTLSCSQTLNHNVMYWYQQKSSQAPKLLFHYYDKDFNNEADTPDNFQSRRPNTSFCFLDIRSPGLGDTAMYLCATDRGENEQFFGPGTRLTVL.